The rows below give T cell receptor beta chains drawn from one sample of a study of blood T cells in healthy people across ages. One entry per CDR3 protein, called by TCRdb with MiXCR from the 5' RACE reads. The sample gives roughly 1.7 million distinct CDR3 sequences, about 35% of which show up once; approximately 10% is in the top ten. Sequencing was carried out using blood. The receptors shown here come from a woman in her twenties or thirties in good health. Both conserved end residues are part of each CDR3. A D gene is named only where the DNA matches it firmly. Size is stated for part of the rows, as once, few or many counts, or as a class when the clone is expanded.

clone size | J gene | V gene | D gene | CDR3 DNA | CDR3 protein
NA | TRBJ2-5 | TRBV3-1 | NA | TGTGCCAGCCGGGATTCGCCGCAAGAGACCCAGTACTTC | CASRDSPQETQYF
few | TRBJ1-2 | TRBV12-3/TRBV12-4 | TRBD1 | TGTGCCAGCCTTTCGACAGGGGTGTATGGCTACACCTTC | CASLSTGVYGYTF
few | TRBJ2-7 | TRBV30 | NA | TGTGCCGGATTGGACACTCGAACCTACGAGCAGTACTTC | CAGLDTRTYEQYF
few | TRBJ2-3 | TRBV7-9 | NA | TGTGCCAGCAGCCCTGCCTCCGGACCAAACACAGATACGCAGTATTTT | CASSPASGPNTDTQYF
many | TRBJ2-1 | TRBV7-2 | NA | TGTGCCAGCAGCCCTCCGAACAATGAGCAGTTCTTC | CASSPPNNEQFF
NA | TRBJ2-3 | TRBV12-3/TRBV12-4 | NA | TGTGCCAGCAGTTTCGGGATGGATACGCAGTATTTT | CASSFGMDTQYF
NA | TRBJ2-5 | TRBV30 | NA | TGTGCCTGGAGTACAGTTGGGGAGACCCAGTACTTC | CAWSTVGETQYF
many | TRBJ2-1 | TRBV9 | TRBD2 | TGTGCCAGCAGCGTAGCTGGGGGGGTCTACAATGAGCAGTTCTTC | CASSVAGGVYNEQFF
NA | TRBJ2-7 | TRBV20-1 | NA | TGCAGTGCTAGAGACTATAGCGCGGGGCCGTCCTACGAGCAGTACTTC | CSARDYSAGPSYEQYF
NA | TRBJ1-4 | TRBV20-1 | TRBD1 | TGCAGTGCTAGAGAAGGGACAGCTAATGAAAAACTGTTTTTT | CSAREGTANEKLFF
NA | TRBJ2-3 | TRBV21-1 | NA | TGTGCCTGCGGGGGGTCCGACACAGATACGCAGTATTTT | CACGGSDTDTQYF
NA | TRBJ1-2 | TRBV20-1 | NA | TGCAGTGCTAGCCTACCCAAGGGCTATGGCTACACCTTC | CSASLPKGYGYTF
NA | TRBJ2-1 | TRBV7-2 | NA | TGTGCCAGCAGCCACCCTCCTGGAGACGGCTACAATGAGCAGTTCTTC | CASSHPPGDGYNEQFF
few | TRBJ1-2 | TRBV5-5 | NA | TGTGCCAGCTTCTCAGAGGGCGGCTACACCTTC | CASFSEGGYTF
once | TRBJ2-4 | TRBV7-8 | TRBD2 | TGTGCTAGCGGGAGTACTAGCGGGATTCTAGCCAAAAACATTCAGTACTTC | CASGSTSGILAKNIQYF
few | TRBJ1-5 | TRBV12-3/TRBV12-4 | NA | TGTGCCAGCAGTTTGGCAGAATATAGCAATCAGCCCCAGCATTTT | CASSLAEYSNQPQHF
many | TRBJ2-5 | TRBV4-1 | NA | TGCGCCAGCAGCCAAGGACTAGGTTCAACCCAGTACTTC | CASSQGLGSTQYF
few | TRBJ1-5 | TRBV6-6 | NA | TGTGCCAGCAGTTCCTACCGGGACCTCAATCAGCCCCAGCATTTT | CASSSYRDLNQPQHF
NA | TRBJ2-3 | TRBV4-1 | NA | TGCGCCAGCAGCCAGGCCGGGACCAAAAGCACAGATACGCAGTATTTT | CASSQAGTKSTDTQYF
few | TRBJ2-1 | TRBV6-1 | NA | TGTGCCAGCAGTGAAGCGGGGCAGGATCGGTTCTTC | CASSEAGQDRFF
NA | TRBJ2-7 | TRBV6-4 | NA | TGTGCCAGCAGTTACTTCCCGGGGTGGGAGCAGTACTTC | CASSYFPGWEQYF
NA | TRBJ2-7 | TRBV6-1 | NA | TGTGCCAGCAGGAGTATCCCAACAGTCTACGAGCTGTACTTC | CASRSIPTVYELYF
NA | TRBJ2-3 | TRBV5-6 | TRBD2 | TGTGCCAGCAGCCTAAGCGGACTAGCGGCCACAGATACGCAGTATTTT | CASSLSGLAATDTQYF